This paragraph reports one T cell receptor beta chain. Trimming took 7 bases from V and 3 from J; bases not matched to a gene: 6. Germline loops: CDR1 LNHDA, CDR2 SQIVND (reference sequence). The CDR3 runs 14 residues. This sample is part of a study of blood T cell repertoires in COVID-19. For the study at large: Italy, Spain and the United States were the sources of the convalescent and acute COVID-19 samples.

Produced via immunoSEQ multiplex PCR; TCRdb's table is partial and in-frame only. The table records some 460,000 clones, about 85% of them present only once. The cohort comprised adults aged about 18 to 100 years residing in under 30 US areas. The sequencing sample was made of PBMCs or T cells enriched from blood (not recorded which). This chain joins TRBV19 and TRBJ2-3; TRBD2 matches at 8 bases. The TCR originated in a woman aged 18-29 years with acute COVID-19. The CDR3 is CASKLAGGTDTQYF. CDR3 DNA sequence: TGTGCCAGTAAGCTGGCGGGAGGTACAGATACGCAGTATTTT.